These 25 T cell receptor beta chains were sequenced from one sample in a study of cytomegalovirus exposure and HLA in healthy donors. It was with 60 Vbeta and 13 Jbeta primers that the PCR ran. TCRdb keeps only in-frame clones here, not all; method: immunoSEQ multiplex PCR. The repertoire holds 120,000 or so clones, with around 72% as singletons. What was sequenced was PBMCs. Receptors were obtained from a woman aged 40 to 49 in good health and CMV-seropositive.

V is TRBV5-8 and J is TRBJ2-3; unclear D gene. The CDR3 is made up of 14 amino acids. Germline-derived CDR1 and CDR2 are SGHTS and YDEGEE. V lost 3 bases, J lost 1 base, and 9 bases lay in between. CDR3 in amino acids: CASSSAGGTDTQYF. The DNA for the CDR3 is TGTGCCAGCAGCTCGGCCGGAGGCACAGATACGCAGTATTTT.

The rearrangement uses TRBV9 and TRBJ2-1; D perhaps matches TRBD1 (5 bases). The CDR3 extends over 15 amino acids. With 0 bases removed from V and 0 bases from J, the gap between germline ends came to 7 bases. The germline V gene has CDR1 SGDLS and CDR2 YYNGEE. Here the CDR3 DNA reads TGTGCCAGCAGCGTAGAAGACAGCTCCTACAATGAGCAGTTCTTC. Protein: CASSVEDSSYNEQFF.

The chain links TRBV5-1 to TRBJ1-1; 7 bases line up with TRBD1. The CDR3 length is 14 residues. Germline V CDR1 and CDR2: SGHRS, YFSETQ. Trimming at V came to 4 bases and at J to 1 base, leaving 4 bases not matched to a gene. CDR3 sequence reads: CASSADRANTEAFF. The DNA of the CDR3 is TGCGCCAGCAGCGCCGACAGGGCGAACACTGAAGCTTTCTTT. Combining the CDR3 with reference TRBV5-1 and TRBJ1-1 gives the whole variable domain KAGVTQTPRYLIKTRGQQVTLSCSPISGHRSVSWYQQTPGQGLQFLFEYFSETQRNKGNFPGRFSGRQFSNSRSEMNVSTLELGDSALYLCASSADRANTEAFFGQGTRLTVV.

This chain joins TRBV2 and TRBJ1-4, with 7 bases identical to TRBD1. Trimming cost V 6 bases and J 6 bases; bases outside gene matches: 13. Germline V gives CDR1 SNHLY, CDR2 FYNNEI. The CDR3 covers 16 residues. The CDR3 coding sequence is TGTGCCAGCAGCCCCAACGACAGGGCGGTGGATGAAAAACTGTTTTTT. Its translation: CASSPNDRAVDEKLFF.

The V call is TRBV19, the J call TRBJ1-2, with D perhaps TRBD1 (5 bases). The CDR3 has 12 amino acids. CDR1 LNHDA and CDR2 SQIVND come from the germline V gene (reference sequence). V was shortened by 11 bases and J by 5 bases, with 15 bases between the two germline ends. CDR3 in amino acids: CAGTGDFYGYTF. The CDR3 nucleotides are TGTGCCGGTACCGGGGACTTTTATGGCTACACCTTC.

The V gene is TRBV6-1, the J gene TRBJ2-7; 7 nucleotides line up with TRBD1. Germline V gene lookup returns CDR1 MNHNS and CDR2 SASEGT. Trimming removed 6 bases from V and 3 bases from J; junction bases left unmatched: 5. The CDR3 consists of 13 residues. CDR3 bases: TGTGCCAGCAGGGTACAGGGGTACTACGAGCAGTACTTC. Its protein product is CASRVQGYYEQYF.

As DNA, the CDR3 is TGTGCCAGCAGCGTAACGGGAGCGGGGGGGGTTAATGAGCAGTTCTTC. It encodes CASSVTGAGGVNEQFF. V usage is TRBV9 and J usage is TRBJ2-1; 10 bases are a match to TRBD2. The J segment lost 7 bases and the V segment lost 1 base, leaving 8 bases of the junction unmatched. Germline CDR1 SGDLS, CDR2 YYNGEE. The CDR3 is 16 residues long.

This clone was seen a handful of times. J is TRBJ1-3 and V is TRBV13, with D hard to call. There are 15 residues in the CDR3. V shed 1 base and J shed 0 bases, with 7 bases lying between them. Germline CDR1 reads PRHDT; CDR2 reads FYEKMQ (reference sequence). The CDR3 DNA reads as TGTGCCAGCAGCTTAGCCGGGGACTCTGGAAACACCATATATTTT. This encodes CASSLAGDSGNTIYF.

This chain connects TRBV5-6 to TRBJ1-2; 10 bases fit TRBD1. CDR3 length: 16 residues. The germline gives CDR1 SGHDT, CDR2 YYEEEE. J gave up 2 bases and V 4 bases, and 8 bases lay outside the gene matches. Here the CDR3 reads CASSPVPGQGNYGYTF. CDR3 DNA sequence: TGTGCCAGCAGCCCGGTCCCGGGACAGGGGAACTATGGCTACACCTTC.

This chain links TRBV6-5 with TRBJ2-5; TRBD1 matches 11 bases. The CDR3 spans 14 residues. Germline values: CDR1 MNHEY, CDR2 SVGAGI. Germline trimming cut 6 bases from V and 4 bases from J; bases unmatched to any gene: 4. CDR3 DNA sequence: TGTGCCAGCAGCCGGACAGGGGGCCGAGAGACCCAGTACTTC. It translates to CASSRTGGRETQYF.

J is TRBJ1-3 and V is TRBV5-4; D remains unclear. V lost 1 base and J 0 bases, leaving 8 bases between the germline ends. The germline V gene has CDR1 SGHNT and CDR2 YYREEE (reference sequence). This CDR3 has 15 residues. The CDR3 DNA reads as TGTGCCAGCAGCTTGCCGGGAAGCTCTGGAAACACCATATATTTT. Translating gives CASSLPGSSGNTIYF.

In its sample, this clone was seen many times. The chain has TRBV5-1 and TRBJ2-2, with D unresolved. Germline V gene data show CDR1 as SGHRS and CDR2 as YFSETQ. This CDR3 has 14 residues. V lost 8 bases to trimming and J lost 0 bases, with 11 bases between them. The CDR3 loop is CASDPGSNTGELFF. CDR3 DNA: TGCGCCAGTGACCCAGGATCGAACACCGGGGAGCTGTTTTTT.

The rearrangement links TRBV5-4 to TRBJ1-1; D is perhaps TRBD1 (5 bases). The germline V gene has CDR1 SGHNT and CDR2 YYREEE (reference sequence). The CDR3 runs 15 residues. Between the trimmed V and J ends, which lost 5 bases and 1 base, there was a span of 15 bases. The CDR3 loop reads CASRPPRGGNTEAFF. In DNA, the CDR3 is TGTGCCAGCAGACCACCGCGGGGCGGGAACACTGAAGCTTTCTTT.

The CDR3 spells CAISSSGQGNTEAFF. In DNA, the CDR3 is TGTGCCATCAGTTCCTCAGGACAGGGAAACACTGAAGCTTTCTTT. This chain connects TRBV10-3 to TRBJ1-1, with 8 bases identical to TRBD1. J was trimmed by 2 bases and V by 5 bases; bases with no gene match: 7. The CDR3 is 15 residues long. Germline CDR1 and CDR2: ENHRY and SYGVKD.

The CDR3 nucleotides read TGTGCCAGTAGCGCGGGGGGCCCCTACGAGCAGTACTTC. Residues: CASSAGGPYEQYF. The rearrangement uses TRBV19 and TRBJ2-7; 8 nucleotides agree with TRBD2. The germline CDR1 and CDR2 sequences are LNHDA and SQIVND (reference sequence). The CDR3 runs to 13 residues. The V segment lost 6 bases and the J segment 2 bases; nucleotides outside the gene matches: 3. The full variable domain, completed using reference TRBV19 and TRBJ2-7, is DGGITQSPKYLFRKEGQNVTLSCEQNLNHDAMYWYRQDPGQGLRLIYYSQIVNDFQKGDIAEGYSVSREKKESFPLTVTSAQKNPTAFYLCASSAGGPYEQYFGPGTRLTVT.

The chain recombines TRBV5-1 with TRBJ2-1; TRBD1 matches 7 bases. CDR1 is SGHRS, CDR2 YFSETQ, per germline. The CDR3 is made up of 13 amino acids. V lost 4 bases, J lost 9 bases, and 7 bases stayed unmatched. This CDR3 reads CASSLDRVAEQFF. CDR3 nucleotides: TGCGCCAGCAGCCTTGACAGGGTGGCTGAGCAGTTCTTC.

This chain joins TRBV29-1 and TRBJ1-2; D unclear. The CDR3 loop spans 14 amino acids. V lost 2 bases and J lost 2, with 12 bases in between. Per germline, CDR1 SQVTM and CDR2 ANQGSEA. CDR3 sequence reads: CSVETYVINYGYTF. DNA of the CDR3: TGCAGCGTTGAAACCTACGTAATCAACTATGGCTACACCTTC.

The chain joins TRBV28 to TRBJ1-1; perhaps TRBD1 as D (5 bases). Trimming took off 7 bases at V and 6 bases at J, with 9 bases between the two ends. This CDR3 comprises 11 residues. Germline V lookup: CDR1 MDHEN, CDR2 SYDVKM. CDR3 in DNA: TGTGCCAGCACCCTGGGGCCTGAAGCTTTCTTT. This sequence encodes CASTLGPEAFF.

This clone has a single count. The V call is TRBV29-1, the J call TRBJ2-3; 9 bases are shared with TRBD1. V lost 1 base, J lost 2 bases, and 1 base stayed unmatched. Germline values: CDR1 SQVTM, CDR2 ANQGSEA. The CDR3 loop spans 14 amino acids. CDR3 residues: CSVEGQGVTDTQYF. The CDR3 region has the DNA TGCAGCGTTGAAGGACAGGGGGTCACAGATACGCAGTATTTT.

The chain links TRBV5-1 to TRBJ1-1; TRBD1 aligns across 10 bases. This CDR3 region has 13 residues. V trimming: 4 bases; J trimming: 7 bases; junction bases outside the gene matches: 4. CDR1 SGHRS and CDR2 YFSETQ come from the germline V gene. The CDR3 is CASSQTGGFEAFF. DNA for the CDR3: TGCGCCAGCAGCCAGACAGGGGGCTTTGAAGCTTTCTTT.

This clone appeared a few times. The CDR3 nucleotides read TGCGCCAGCAGCCAAACAGGGAACAATCAGCCCCAGCATTTT. This translates into CASSQTGNNQPQHF. The gene calls are TRBV4-3 and TRBJ1-5, with a possible D match to TRBD1 (6 bases). CDR3 length: 14 residues. The germline gives CDR1 LGHNA, CDR2 YSLEER. The V end lost 2 bases, the J end lost 3 bases, and 8 bases lay between the germline ends.

This chain links TRBV5-1 with TRBJ1-2, with 10 positions matching TRBD1. Germline V gene data show CDR1 as SGHRS and CDR2 as YFSETQ. This CDR3 has 15 amino acids. V lost 4 bases to trimming and J lost 7 bases; unmatched junction nucleotides: 10. CDR3 nucleotide sequence: TGCGCCAGCAGCAGCTGGGGACAGGGGACCCCTGGCTACACCTTC. Translating gives CASSSWGQGTPGYTF. Full variable domain (missing parts from reference TRBV5-1 and TRBJ1-2): KAGVTQTPRYLIKTRGQQVTLSCSPISGHRSVSWYQQTPGQGLQFLFEYFSETQRNKGNFPGRFSGRQFSNSRSEMNVSTLELGDSALYLCASSSWGQGTPGYTFGSGTRLTVV.

Concerning this clone itself: Other DNA sequences of this sample code for an identical CDR3. This chain uses TRBV9 with TRBJ1-4, with D perhaps matching TRBD1 (6 bases). The length of the CDR3 is 15 residues. CDR1 and CDR2 from the germline V gene are SGDLS and YYNGEE. Trimming cost V 0 bases and J 0 bases, with 6 bases left between them. The CDR3 DNA sequence: TGTGCCAGCAGCGTAGACAGGGCAACTAATGAAAAACTGTTTTTT. Translated: CASSVDRATNEKLFF.

This clone showed up just a few times. The rearrangement joins TRBV2 to TRBJ2-7; no reliable D call. CDR1 and CDR2 (germline): SNHLY, FYNNEI. Trimming shortened V by 0 bases and J by 1 base, and 7 bases separated the two germline ends. CDR3 length equals 14 residues. CDR3 sequence: CASSEALFSYEQYF. DNA of the CDR3: TGTGCCAGCAGTGAAGCGCTATTTTCCTACGAGCAGTACTTC.

The rearrangement uses TRBV4-3 and TRBJ2-7, with 7 bases aligning to TRBD2. This CDR3 region has 16 residues. Trimming removed 0 bases from V and 2 bases from J; junction bases left unmatched: 7. Germline lookup yields CDR1 LGHNA and CDR2 YSLEER. CDR3 nucleotides: TGCGCCAGCAGCCAAGATGCCAGCGGGACCACCTACGAGCAGTACTTC. It codes for CASSQDASGTTYEQYF.